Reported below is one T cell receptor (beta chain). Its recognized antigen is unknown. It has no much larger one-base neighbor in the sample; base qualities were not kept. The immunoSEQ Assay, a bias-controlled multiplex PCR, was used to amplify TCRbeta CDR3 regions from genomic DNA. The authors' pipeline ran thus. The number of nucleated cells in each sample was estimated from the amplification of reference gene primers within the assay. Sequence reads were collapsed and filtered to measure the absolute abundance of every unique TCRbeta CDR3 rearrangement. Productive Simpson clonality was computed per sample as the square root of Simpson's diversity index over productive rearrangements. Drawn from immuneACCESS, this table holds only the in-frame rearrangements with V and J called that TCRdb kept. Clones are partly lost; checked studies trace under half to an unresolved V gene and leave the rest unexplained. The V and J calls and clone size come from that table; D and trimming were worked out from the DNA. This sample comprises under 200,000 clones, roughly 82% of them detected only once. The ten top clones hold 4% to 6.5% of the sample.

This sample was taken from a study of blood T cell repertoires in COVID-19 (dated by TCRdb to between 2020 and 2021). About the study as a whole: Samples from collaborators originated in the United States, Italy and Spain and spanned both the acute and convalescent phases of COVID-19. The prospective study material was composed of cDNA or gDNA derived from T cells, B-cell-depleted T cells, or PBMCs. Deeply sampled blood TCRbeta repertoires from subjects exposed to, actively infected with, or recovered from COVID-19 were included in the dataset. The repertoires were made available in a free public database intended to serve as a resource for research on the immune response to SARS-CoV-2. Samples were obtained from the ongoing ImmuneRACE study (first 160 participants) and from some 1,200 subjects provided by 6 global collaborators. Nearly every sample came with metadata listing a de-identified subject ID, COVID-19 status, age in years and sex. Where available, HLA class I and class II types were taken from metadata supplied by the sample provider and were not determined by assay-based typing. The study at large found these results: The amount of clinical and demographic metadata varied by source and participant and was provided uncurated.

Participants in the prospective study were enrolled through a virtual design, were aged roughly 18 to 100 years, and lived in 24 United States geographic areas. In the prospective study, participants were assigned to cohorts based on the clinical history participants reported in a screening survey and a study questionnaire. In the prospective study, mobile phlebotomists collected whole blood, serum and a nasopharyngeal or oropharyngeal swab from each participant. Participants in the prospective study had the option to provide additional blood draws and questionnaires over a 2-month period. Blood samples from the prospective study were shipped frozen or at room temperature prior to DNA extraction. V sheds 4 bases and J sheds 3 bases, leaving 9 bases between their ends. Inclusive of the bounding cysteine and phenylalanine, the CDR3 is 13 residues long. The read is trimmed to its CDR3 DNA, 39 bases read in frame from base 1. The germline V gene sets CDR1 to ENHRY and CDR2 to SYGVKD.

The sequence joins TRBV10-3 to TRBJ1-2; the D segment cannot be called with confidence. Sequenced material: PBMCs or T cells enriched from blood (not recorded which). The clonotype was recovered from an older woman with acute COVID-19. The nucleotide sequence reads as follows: TGTGCCATCAGTGGGGAGACCTACTATGGCTACACCTTC. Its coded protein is CAISGETYYGYTF.